This TCR beta chain comes out of a study of blood T cell repertoires in COVID-19. Study as a whole: Samples taken during acute and convalescent COVID-19 were collected in the United States, Italy and Spain. In each case, the material was cDNA or gDNA derived from T cells, B-cell-depleted T cells, or PBMCs.

The CDR3 has 17 residues. CDR1 is MDHEN, CDR2 SYDVKM, per germline. The V and J ends lost 5 bases and 5 bases, in that order; junction bases with no gene match: 16. Original processing methods: Amplification from reference gene primers served as the basis for estimated nucleated cell counts. TCRdb keeps only in-frame clones here, not all; method: immunoSEQ multiplex PCR. D and trimming were read from the DNA, whereas the V and J calls and clone size are those reported in that table. Of about 190,000 clones in the sample, approximately 81% were seen once. The chain uses TRBV28 and TRBJ2-7, with 9 bases matching TRBD1. Input material: peripheral blood. The source is a woman aged 80 or older with active or convalescent COVID-19. In DNA form, the CDR3 reads TGTGCCAGCAGTCCCTACCTACCCGGGACAGGGACCCACGAGCAGTACTTC. Residues: CASSPYLPGTGTHEQYF.